Shown below are 6 T cell receptor beta chains from a single sample sequenced in a study of cytomegalovirus exposure and HLA in healthy donors. PCR was performed using 60 Vbeta and 13 Jbeta primers. TCRdb keeps only in-frame clones here, not all; method: immunoSEQ multiplex PCR. The sample has some 200,000 clones; over 65% are singletons. Input material: PBMCs. The source is a boy aged 2 to 9 in good health and CMV-seronegative.

The chain combines TRBV9 with TRBJ2-1, with a weak D call TRBD1 (6 bases). The V gene's germline CDR1 is SGDLS and CDR2 YYNGEE. The CDR3 spans 13 residues. V was clipped by 4 bases and J by 2 bases, with 7 bases between them. CDR3: CASSPGAYNEQFF. CDR3 DNA sequence: TGTGCCAGCAGCCCAGGGGCCTACAATGAGCAGTTCTTC.

The chain recombines TRBV7-2 with TRBJ2-3; maybe TRBD1 (6 bases). V was clipped by 3 bases and J by 4 bases, with 14 bases between them. Germline V gene sequence: CDR1 SGHTA, CDR2 FQGNSA. The CDR3 contains 15 residues. The CDR3: CASSFVGQTPDTQYF. In DNA, the CDR3 is TGTGCCAGCAGCTTCGTAGGACAGACCCCAGATACGCAGTATTTT.

The chain links TRBV15 to TRBJ2-5; D gene uncertain. CDR1 and CDR2 (germline): LNHNV, YYDKDF (reference sequence). V was pared by 3 bases and J by 2 bases, with 16 bases between. The CDR3 consists of 16 residues. Written as DNA, the CDR3 is TGTGCCACCAGCAGTGACTCGTGGCGGCGTCAAGAGACCCAGTACTTC. Its protein product is CATSSDSWRRQETQYF.

The V and J genes are TRBV5-1 and TRBJ2-7; no reliable D call. The V end lost 0 bases, the J end lost 6 bases, and 13 bases lay between the germline ends. The germline V gene encodes CDR1 SGHRS and CDR2 YFSETQ. This CDR3 region has 14 residues. The CDR3 coding sequence is TGCGCCAGCAGCTTGGAAGGAATTAGCATCGAGCAGTACTTC. Translation gives CASSLEGISIEQYF.

This clone was found once. This chain joins TRBV27 and TRBJ2-2; 7 nucleotides match TRBD2. V lost 10 bases to trimming and J lost 3 bases; unmatched junction nucleotides: 8. Germline assignment: CDR1 MNHEY and CDR2 SMNVEV (reference sequence). The CDR3 contains 14 residues. CDR3 coding DNA: TGTGCCACCCGGGGGGTTTATGACACCGGGGAGCTGTTTTTT. Encoded protein: CATRGVYDTGELFF.

V and J are TRBV7-9 and TRBJ2-6, with D perhaps matching TRBD2 (5 bases). The CDR3 length is 14 residues. The germline gives CDR1 SEHNR, CDR2 FQNEAQ (reference sequence). Between the trimmed V and J ends, which lost 6 bases and 0 bases, there was a span of 6 bases. CDR3 region: CASRDFSGANVLTF. The DNA of the CDR3 is TGTGCCAGCAGGGACTTCTCTGGGGCCAACGTCCTGACTTTC.